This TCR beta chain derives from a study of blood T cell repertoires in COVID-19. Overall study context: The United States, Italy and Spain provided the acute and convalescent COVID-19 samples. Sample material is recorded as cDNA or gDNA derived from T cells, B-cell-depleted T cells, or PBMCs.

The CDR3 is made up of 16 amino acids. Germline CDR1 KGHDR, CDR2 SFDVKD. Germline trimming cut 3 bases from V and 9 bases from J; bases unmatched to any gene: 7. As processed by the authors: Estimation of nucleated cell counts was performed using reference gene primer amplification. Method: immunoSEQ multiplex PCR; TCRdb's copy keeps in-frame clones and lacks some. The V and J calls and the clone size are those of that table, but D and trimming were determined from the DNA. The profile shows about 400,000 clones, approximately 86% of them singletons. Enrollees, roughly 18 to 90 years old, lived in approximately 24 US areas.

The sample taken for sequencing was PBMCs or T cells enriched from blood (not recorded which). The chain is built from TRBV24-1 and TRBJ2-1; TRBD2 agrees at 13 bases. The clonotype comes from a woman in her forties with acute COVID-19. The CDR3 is CATSDPRLAGGREQFF. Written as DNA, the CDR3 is TGTGCCACCAGTGATCCCCGACTAGCGGGGGGCCGTGAGCAGTTCTTC.